This T cell receptor beta chain was observed in a study of cytomegalovirus exposure and HLA in healthy donors. CDR1 is SGHNT and CDR2 is YENEEA in the germline V gene. CDR3 length equals 16 residues. With 5 bases clipped from V and 7 bases from J, the junction kept 13 bases outside the gene matches. Overall study findings and caveats: Previously analyzed data showed that most TCR beta V segments were productive at a frequency of about 87% or about 30%. The majority of TCR sequences were rare, yet some public TCRs appeared in many donors.

As to this clone: The antigen is not known.

Researchers ran the PCR with 60 Vbeta and 13 Jbeta primers. Sequenced by immunoSEQ multiplex PCR; TCRdb stores in-frame clones only, minus some. The table lists about 160,000 clones, approximately 81% of them singletons. This rearrangement joins TRBV11-3 to TRBJ2-1; 8 bases map to TRBD1. The TCR originated in a man younger than 35 in good health and CMV-seronegative. The sequenced sample consisted of PBMCs. DNA for the CDR3: TGTGCCAGCAGCCCGGACAATGGACAGGGCAGGAATGAGCAGTTCTTC. Its protein product is CASSPDNGQGRNEQFF.